The sequence of this T cell receptor (beta chain) was determined in a study of post-analysis software for immune sequencing data. Study-level points and caveats: Significantly lower normalized Chao1 diversity was seen in multiple sclerosis patients than in controls. Patients showed TRBV5-6, TRBV5-1 and TRBV20-1 among five TRBV segments more frequent than in controls. Analysis by F measure revealed that same-batch samples clustered strongly together.

The library was made from cDNA and included unique molecular identifiers. TCRdb fed the PCR reads into MiXCR, producing one record per CDR3 protein. The sample lists hundreds of thousands of distinct CDR3 sequences, 30% occurring once. Germline CDR1 KGHSH, CDR2 LQKENI. This CDR3 spans 13 amino acids. V trimming: 2 bases; J trimming: 4 bases; junction bases outside the gene matches: 1. On this clonotype: Its antigen is unknown.

This receptor was identified in a girl aged 5-17 years with multiple sclerosis. The V call is TRBV18, the J call TRBJ2-7, with 8 bases lining up with TRBD1. The specimen was blood. The CDR3 region is CASSPNRGYEQYF. For the CDR3, the DNA is TGTGCCAGCTCACCAAACAGGGGGTACGAGCAGTACTTC.